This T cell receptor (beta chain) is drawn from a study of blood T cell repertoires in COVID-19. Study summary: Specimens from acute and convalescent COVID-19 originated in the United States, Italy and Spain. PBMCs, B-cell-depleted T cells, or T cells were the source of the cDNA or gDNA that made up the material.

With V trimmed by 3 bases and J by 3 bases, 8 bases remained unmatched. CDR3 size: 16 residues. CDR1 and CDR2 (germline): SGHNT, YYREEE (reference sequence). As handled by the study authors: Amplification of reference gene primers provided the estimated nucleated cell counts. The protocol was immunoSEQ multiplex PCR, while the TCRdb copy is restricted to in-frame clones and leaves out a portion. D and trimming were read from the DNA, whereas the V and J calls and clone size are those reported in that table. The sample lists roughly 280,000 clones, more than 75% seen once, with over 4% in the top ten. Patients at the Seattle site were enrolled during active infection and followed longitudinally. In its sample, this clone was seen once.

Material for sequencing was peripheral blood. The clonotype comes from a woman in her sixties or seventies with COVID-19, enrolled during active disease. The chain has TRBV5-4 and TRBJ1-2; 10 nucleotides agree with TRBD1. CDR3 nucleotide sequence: TGTGCCAGCAGCTCGGGAAGGGACAGGGGCCACTATGGCTACACCTTC. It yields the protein CASSSGRDRGHYGYTF.